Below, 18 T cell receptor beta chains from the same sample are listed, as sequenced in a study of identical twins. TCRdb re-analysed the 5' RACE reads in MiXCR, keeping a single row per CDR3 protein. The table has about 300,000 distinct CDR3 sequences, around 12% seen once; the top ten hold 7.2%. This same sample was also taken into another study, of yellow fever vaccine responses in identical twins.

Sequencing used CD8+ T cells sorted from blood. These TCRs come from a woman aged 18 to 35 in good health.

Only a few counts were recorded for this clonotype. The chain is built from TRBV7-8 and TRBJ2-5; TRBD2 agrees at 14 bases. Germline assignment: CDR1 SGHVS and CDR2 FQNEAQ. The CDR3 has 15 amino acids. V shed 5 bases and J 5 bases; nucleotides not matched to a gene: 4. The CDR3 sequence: CASSQTSGGVETQYF. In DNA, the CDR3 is TGTGCCAGCAGCCAGACTAGCGGGGGGGTGGAGACCCAGTACTTC.

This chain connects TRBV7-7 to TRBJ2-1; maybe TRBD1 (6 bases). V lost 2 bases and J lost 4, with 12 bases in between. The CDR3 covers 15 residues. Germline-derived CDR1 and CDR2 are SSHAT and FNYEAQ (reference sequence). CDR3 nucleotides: TGTGCCAGCAGCTTAAGCAGGGGTGGTTACAATGAGCAGTTCTTC. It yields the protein CASSLSRGGYNEQFF.

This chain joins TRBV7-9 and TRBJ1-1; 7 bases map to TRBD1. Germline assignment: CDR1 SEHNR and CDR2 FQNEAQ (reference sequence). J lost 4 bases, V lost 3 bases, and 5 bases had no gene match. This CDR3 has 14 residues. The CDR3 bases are TGTGCCAGCAGCTTCTCAGGGGGACTCACTGAAGCTTTCTTT. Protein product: CASSFSGGLTEAFF.

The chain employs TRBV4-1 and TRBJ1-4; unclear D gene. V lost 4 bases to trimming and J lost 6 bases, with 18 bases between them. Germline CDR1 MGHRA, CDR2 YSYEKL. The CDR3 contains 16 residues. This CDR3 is CASSPSVGRMDEKLFF. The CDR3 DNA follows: TGCGCCAGCAGCCCCTCGGTTGGGCGCATGGATGAAAAACTGTTTTTT.

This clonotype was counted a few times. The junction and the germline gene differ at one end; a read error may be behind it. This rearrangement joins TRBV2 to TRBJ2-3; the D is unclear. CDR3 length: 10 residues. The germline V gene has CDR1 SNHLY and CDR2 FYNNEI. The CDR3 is CASRDPSVHF. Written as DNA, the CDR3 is TGTGCCAGCAGGGACCCTTCGGTACATTTT. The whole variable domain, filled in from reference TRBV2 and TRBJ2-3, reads EPEVTQTPSHQVTQMGQEVILRCVPISNHLYFYWYRQILGQKVEFLVSFYNNEISEKSEIFDDQFSVERPDGSNFTLKIRSTKLEDSAMYFCASRDPSVHFGPGTRLTVL.

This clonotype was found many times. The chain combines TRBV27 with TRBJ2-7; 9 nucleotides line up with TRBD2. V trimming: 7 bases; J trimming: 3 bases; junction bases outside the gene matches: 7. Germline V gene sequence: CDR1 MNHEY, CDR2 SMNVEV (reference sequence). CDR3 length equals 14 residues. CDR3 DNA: TGTGCCAGCATGGAAGCGGGAGGTTTCTACGAGCAGTACTTC. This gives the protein CASMEAGGFYEQYF.

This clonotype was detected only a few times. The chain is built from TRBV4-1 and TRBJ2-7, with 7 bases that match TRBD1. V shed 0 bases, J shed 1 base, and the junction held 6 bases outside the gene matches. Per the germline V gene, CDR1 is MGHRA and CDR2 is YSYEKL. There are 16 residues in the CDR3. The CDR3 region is CASSQEGDSRSYEQYF. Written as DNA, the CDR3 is TGCGCCAGCAGCCAAGAAGGGGACAGCCGATCCTACGAGCAGTACTTC.

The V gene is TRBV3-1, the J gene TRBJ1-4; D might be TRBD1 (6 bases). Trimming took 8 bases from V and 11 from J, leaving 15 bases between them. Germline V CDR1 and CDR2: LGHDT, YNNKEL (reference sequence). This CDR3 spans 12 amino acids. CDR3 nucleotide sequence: TGTGCCAGCGCCGCAATGGGGGGCAAACTGTTTTTT. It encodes CASAAMGGKLFF.

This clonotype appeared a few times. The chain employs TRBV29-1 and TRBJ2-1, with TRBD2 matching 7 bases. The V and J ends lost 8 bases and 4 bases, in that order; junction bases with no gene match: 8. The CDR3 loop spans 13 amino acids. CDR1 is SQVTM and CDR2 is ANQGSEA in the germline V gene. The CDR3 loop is CSIIGTIYNEQFF. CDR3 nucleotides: TGCAGCATAATCGGGACTATATACAATGAGCAGTTCTTC.

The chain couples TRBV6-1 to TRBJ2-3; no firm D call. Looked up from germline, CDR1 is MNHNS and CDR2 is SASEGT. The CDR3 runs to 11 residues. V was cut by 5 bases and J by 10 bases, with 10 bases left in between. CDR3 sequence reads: CASSWPWPQYF. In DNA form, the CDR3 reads TGTGCCAGCAGTTGGCCGTGGCCGCAGTATTTT.

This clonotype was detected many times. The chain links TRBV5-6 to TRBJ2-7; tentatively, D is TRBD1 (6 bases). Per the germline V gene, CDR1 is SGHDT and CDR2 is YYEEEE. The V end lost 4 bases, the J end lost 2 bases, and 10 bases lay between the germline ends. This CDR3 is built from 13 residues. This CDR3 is CASSEQGTYEQYV. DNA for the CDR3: TGTGCCAGCAGCGAACAGGGCACCTACGAGCAGTACGTC.

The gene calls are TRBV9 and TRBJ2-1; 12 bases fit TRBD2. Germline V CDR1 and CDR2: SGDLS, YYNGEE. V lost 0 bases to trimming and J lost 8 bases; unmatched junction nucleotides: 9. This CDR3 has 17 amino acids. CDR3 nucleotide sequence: TGTGCCAGCAGCGTAGCTAGCGGGAGGGCCGAAGTTTATGAGCAGTTCTTC. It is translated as CASSVASGRAEVYEQFF.

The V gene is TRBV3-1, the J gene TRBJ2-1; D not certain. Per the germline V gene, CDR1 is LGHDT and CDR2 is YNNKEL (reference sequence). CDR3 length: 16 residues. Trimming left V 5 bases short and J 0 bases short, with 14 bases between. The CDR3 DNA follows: TGTGCCAGCAGCTCCAAATTGCCCAACTCCTACAATGAGCAGTTCTTC. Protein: CASSSKLPNSYNEQFF.

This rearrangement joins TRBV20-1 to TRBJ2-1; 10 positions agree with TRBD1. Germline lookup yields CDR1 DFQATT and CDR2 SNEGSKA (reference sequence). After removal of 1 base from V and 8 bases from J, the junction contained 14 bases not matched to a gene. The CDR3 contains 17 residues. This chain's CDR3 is CSARAITGTGVSDEQFF. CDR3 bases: TGCAGTGCTAGAGCCATAACCGGGACAGGGGTTAGCGATGAGCAGTTCTTC.

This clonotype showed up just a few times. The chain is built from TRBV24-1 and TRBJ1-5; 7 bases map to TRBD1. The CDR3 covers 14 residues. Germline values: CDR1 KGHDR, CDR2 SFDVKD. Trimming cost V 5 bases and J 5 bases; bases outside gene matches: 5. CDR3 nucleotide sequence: TGTGCCACCAGTGGACAGGGCAGGGATCAGCCCCAGCATTTT. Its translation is CATSGQGRDQPQHF.

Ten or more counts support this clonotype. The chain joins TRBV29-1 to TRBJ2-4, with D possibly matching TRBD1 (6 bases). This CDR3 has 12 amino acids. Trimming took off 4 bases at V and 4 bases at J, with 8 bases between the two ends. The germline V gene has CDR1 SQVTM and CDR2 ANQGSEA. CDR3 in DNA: TGCAGCGTTGGAGGACAGAAAAACATTCAGTACTTC. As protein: CSVGGQKNIQYF.

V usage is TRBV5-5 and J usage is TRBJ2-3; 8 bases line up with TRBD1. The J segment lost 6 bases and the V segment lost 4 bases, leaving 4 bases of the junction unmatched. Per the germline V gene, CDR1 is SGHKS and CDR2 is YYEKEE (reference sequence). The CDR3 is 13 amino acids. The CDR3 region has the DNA TGTGCCAGCAGCGGGCACAGGGGGGATACGCAGTATTTT. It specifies CASSGHRGDTQYF. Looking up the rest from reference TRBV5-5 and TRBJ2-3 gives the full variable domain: DAGVTQSPTHLIKTRGQQVTLRCSPISGHKSVSWYQQVLGQGPQFIFQYYEKEERGRGNFPDRFSARQFPNYSSELNVNALLLGDSALYLCASSGHRGDTQYFGPGTRLTVL.

For the CDR3, the DNA is TGTGCCAGCAGTCCGCGGACTAGCGGGAGACCCAAGGAGCAGTACTTC. It yields the protein CASSPRTSGRPKEQYF. V and J are TRBV27 and TRBJ2-7, with 13 positions matching TRBD2. Germline V gene lookup returns CDR1 MNHEY and CDR2 SMNVEV (reference sequence). With V trimmed by 5 bases and J by 7 bases, 11 bases remained unmatched. The CDR3 consists of 16 residues.